This TCR beta chain was captured by sequencing in a study of T cell responses to AZD1222 COVID-19 vaccine. Assay: immunoSEQ multiplex PCR; the TCRdb copy retains only in-frame clones and omits some. In the table there are more than 100,000 clones, 70% to 90% of which are singletons. With respect to this clone: Antigen unknown.

This CDR3 contains 16 residues. Regarding the study as a whole: The study identified only six AZD1222 recipients as seropositive at baseline.

This sequence was found in an adult in good health. This specimen was peripheral blood, taken on day 0 of AZD1222 vaccination. V and J are TRBV21-1 and TRBJ2-4; the table gives TRBD2 as D, unverified against the DNA. TRBV21-1 is reported as a pseudogene. CDR3 coding DNA: TGTGCCAGCCGGTCCCGGGGATCCATACCCAAAAACATTCAGTACTTC. It encodes CASRSRGSIPKNIQYF.